This T cell receptor beta chain was recovered during a study of T-cell reconstitution after alpha-beta-depleted transplantation in children. The CDR3 loop spans 12 amino acids. Germline-derived CDR1 and CDR2 are GTSNPN and SVGIG (reference sequence). Between the trimmed V and J ends, which lost 4 bases and 1 base, there was a span of 7 bases. Preparation of the TCRbeta library involved a method that used unique molecular identifiers. TCRdb re-called the PCR reads through MiXCR, storing one row per CDR3 protein. The sample lists about 610,000 distinct CDR3 sequences, 10% seen once, with roughly 4% in the top ten.

The specimen was PBMCs from the stem cell graft donor, collected from the stem cell graft. The gene calls are TRBV30 and TRBJ1-1, with D possibly TRBD1 on 5 matching bases. This clonotype was sampled from a human donor who donated a stem cell graft to a child with acute myeloid leukemia. The CDR3 coding sequence is TGTGCCTGGAACGGGGGGAACACTGAAGCTTTCTTT. Protein product: CAWNGGNTEAFF.